One and the same sample provided the 9 T cell receptor beta chains below, sequenced in a study of radiotherapy plus CTLA-4 blockade in lung cancer. Clones were read by immunoSEQ multiplex PCR, and TCRdb kept only the in-frame ones, dropping some. The sample lists about 50,000 clones; about four fifths were seen once. Sequences were derived from peripheral blood, sampled from a patient treated with radiotherapy plus ipilimumab. The receptor set was obtained from a human donor with non-small cell lung cancer whose response to radiotherapy plus ipilimumab could not be evaluated.

This clone has more than one count but fewer than ten. The chain has TRBV27 and TRBJ2-5, with unresolved D. The J call is uncertain, as TRBJ2-7 better fits the DNA end. Germline V gene data show CDR1 as MNHEY and CDR2 as SMNVEV (reference sequence). This CDR3 is built from 11 residues. CDR3 sequence reads: CASSTPYEQYF. The CDR3 DNA sequence: TGTGCCAGCAGTACCCCCTACGAGCAGTACTTC.

This clone came up a few times. The chain carries TRBV29-1 and TRBJ2-5; 7 nucleotides line up with TRBD1. Germline V gene sequence: CDR1 SQVTM, CDR2 ANQGSEA. The CDR3 is 12 amino acids. The trim removed 6 bases at V and 3 bases at J, leaving 4 bases unmatched. The CDR3 DNA follows: TGCAGCGTCCCCACAGGGGAAGAGACCCAGTACTTC. This translates into CSVPTGEETQYF.

The V call is TRBV29-1, the J call TRBJ2-3; TRBD2 agrees at 8 bases. CDR3 size: 14 residues. Germline V gene data show CDR1 as SQVTM and CDR2 as ANQGSEA. V trimming: 1 base; J trimming: 6 bases; junction bases outside the gene matches: 6. For the CDR3, the DNA is TGCAGCGTTGAAGGAGGGCGGGAGGCCGATACGCAGTATTTT. This encodes CSVEGGREADTQYF.

In its sample, this clone was seen once. The chain combines TRBV9 with TRBJ1-2; tentatively, D is TRBD1 (5 bases). Germline-derived CDR1 and CDR2 are SGDLS and YYNGEE. The CDR3 runs to 16 residues. V dropped 3 bases and J dropped 5 bases, with 20 bases sitting between them. CDR3 in amino acids: CASSGWGGLRAYGYTF. Here the CDR3 DNA reads TGTGCCAGCAGCGGCTGGGGGGGGTTGCGGGCTTATGGCTACACCTTC.

This chain links TRBV7-6 with TRBJ2-7, with 10 bases identical to TRBD2. The DNA end lines up better with TRBJ2-1; the J call may be wrong. CDR1 is SGHVS and CDR2 is FNYEAQ in the germline V gene. The CDR3 consists of 15 residues. The CDR3 protein is CASKAGGSSYNEQFF. CDR3 nucleotide sequence: TGTGCCAGCAAAGCGGGAGGGAGTAGCTACAATGAGCAGTTCTTC.

This chain connects TRBV15 to TRBJ2-3; 12 nucleotides match TRBD2. The CDR3 length is 17 residues. The germline V gene has CDR1 LNHNV and CDR2 YYDKDF (reference sequence). J was trimmed by 5 bases and V by 1 base; bases with no gene match: 7. The CDR3 region has the DNA TGTGCCACCAGCAGAGGTGGGACTAGCGGGTTTGAAGATACGCAGTATTTT. Its protein is CATSRGGTSGFEDTQYF.

The rearrangement joins TRBV7-2 to TRBJ2-1; 10 bases agree with TRBD2. CDR3 length: 16 residues. The J segment lost 9 bases and the V segment lost 2 bases, leaving 10 bases of the junction unmatched. Germline V gene data show CDR1 as SGHTA and CDR2 as FQGNSA. CDR3: CASSLWGSGRSPEQFF. CDR3 nucleotide sequence: TGTGCCAGCAGCTTATGGGGTAGCGGGAGGTCCCCTGAGCAGTTCTTC.

This clone was seen a few times. The chain is built from TRBV7-9 and TRBJ2-7; 11 bases agree with TRBD2. The CDR3 totals 15 residues. The germline CDR1 and CDR2 sequences are SEHNR and FQNEAQ (reference sequence). V shed 5 bases, J shed 1 base, and the junction held 4 bases outside the gene matches. CDR3 sequence: CASSTTSGSSYEQYF. As DNA, the CDR3 is TGTGCCAGCAGCACAACTAGCGGGAGTTCCTACGAGCAGTACTTC.

The gene calls are TRBV4-1 and TRBJ2-3; D is ambiguous. This CDR3 region has 14 residues. V lost 0 bases to trimming and J lost 5 bases, with 9 bases between them. Germline assignment: CDR1 MGHRA and CDR2 YSYEKL. CDR3 DNA sequence: TGCGCCAGCAGCCAAGATCGGTCGAGAGATACGCAGTATTTT. It translates to CASSQDRSRDTQYF.